One sample yielded the 23 T cell receptor beta chains listed below, sequenced in a study of cytomegalovirus exposure and HLA in healthy donors. Both 60 Vbeta primers and 13 Jbeta primers went into the PCR. Sequenced by immunoSEQ multiplex PCR; TCRdb stores in-frame clones only, minus some. This sample yields about 160,000 clones, of which about 77% are seen a single time; roughly 9.7% belongs to the top ten. The sequencing input was PBMCs. Receptors were obtained from a man between 18 and 35 years old in good health and CMV-seropositive.

The chain is built from TRBV9 and TRBJ2-2; 13 nucleotides agree with TRBD2. Per the germline V gene, CDR1 is SGDLS and CDR2 is YYNGEE. This CDR3 spans 18 amino acids. Unmatched junction bases numbered 11, after V lost 2 bases and J lost 7 bases. The CDR3 nucleotides are TGTGCCAGCAGCGTTACTAGCGGGAGGGCCAGGGTTGGCGGGGAGCTGTTTTTT. Encoded protein: CASSVTSGRARVGGELFF.

The rearrangement links TRBV4-3 to TRBJ2-3; 9 bases are a match to TRBD2. The J segment lost 5 bases and the V segment lost 0 bases, leaving 15 bases of the junction unmatched. The CDR3 loop spans 19 amino acids. The V gene's germline CDR1 is LGHNA and CDR2 YSLEER. CDR3 residues: CASSQDVGLAGSEGDTQYF. The CDR3 region has the DNA TGCGCCAGCAGCCAAGATGTGGGGCTAGCGGGAAGCGAGGGAGATACGCAGTATTTT.

In DNA, the CDR3 is TGTGCCAGCAGCCAAGAATATACAGGGCCAGATACGCAGTATTTT. It encodes CASSQEYTGPDTQYF. The rearrangement uses TRBV4-2 and TRBJ2-3; weak D call: TRBD1 (6 bases). Trimming stripped 0 bases from V and 4 bases from J, with 11 bases between. This CDR3 has 15 amino acids. The V gene's germline CDR1 is LGHNA and CDR2 YNFKEQ.

This clone was seen once. The chain has TRBV4-3 and TRBJ1-2; D is unresolved. V lost 1 base to trimming and J lost 3 bases, with 6 bases between them. The CDR3 has 13 residues. Germline V lookup: CDR1 LGHNA, CDR2 YSLEER. CDR3 coding DNA: TGCGCCAGCAGCCAAGGCAGGTACTATGGCTACACCTTC. It translates to CASSQGRYYGYTF.

This clone is classed as medium-sized (0.01 to 0.1%). J is TRBJ2-3 and V is TRBV6-1; possibly TRBD1 for D (6 bases). The length of the CDR3 is 15 residues. V lost 6 bases, J lost 0 bases, and 13 bases lay in between. Germline CDR1 reads MNHNS; CDR2 reads SASEGT. The CDR3 bases are TGTGCCAGCAGCAGAAACAGGGTTAGCACAGATACGCAGTATTTT. Residues: CASSRNRVSTDTQYF.

This sequence joins TRBV5-4 and TRBJ2-2, with a weak D call TRBD1 (5 bases). Germline V gene lookup returns CDR1 SGHNT and CDR2 YYREEE (reference sequence). Deletions cut 4 bases from V and 6 bases from J, with 16 bases between. This CDR3 spans 15 amino acids. Here the CDR3 reads CASSLEQVGPGELFF. The CDR3 DNA is TGTGCCAGCAGCCTGGAACAGGTGGGCCCCGGGGAGCTGTTTTTT.

In this sample, this clone turned up a few times. V and J are TRBV23-1 and TRBJ1-1, with D perhaps matching TRBD1 (6 bases). TRBV23-1 is placed among ORFs of uncertain function. The CDR3 length is 16 residues. Trimming cost V 4 bases and J 0 bases, with 15 bases left between them. The CDR3 reads CASSPSWTVMNTEAFF. The CDR3 DNA reads TGCGCCAGCAGTCCCTCTTGGACAGTCATGAACACTGAAGCTTTCTTT.

The chain combines TRBV9 with TRBJ2-7; D might be TRBD1 (6 bases). This CDR3 comprises 13 residues. The germline V and J ends were trimmed by 5 bases and 5 bases, with 14 bases remaining between them. Germline V gives CDR1 SGDLS, CDR2 YYNGEE. The CDR3 region has the DNA TGTGCCAGCAGTTTCCCAGGGGTCGACGAGCAGTACTTC. It translates to CASSFPGVDEQYF.

The CDR3 sequence: CASSPRPTGVELFF. DNA for the CDR3: TGTGCCAGCAGCCCACGACCGACAGGGGTAGAGCTGTTTTTT. This chain links TRBV7-8 with TRBJ2-2, with 8 positions matching TRBD1. Germline V gene lookup returns CDR1 SGHVS and CDR2 FQNEAQ. This CDR3 has 14 residues. With V trimmed by 5 bases and J by 11 bases, 10 bases remained unmatched.

This chain uses TRBV5-1 with TRBJ2-5; TRBD2 matches at 7 bases. The end of the DNA aligns better with TRBJ2-7, so the J call may be wrong. CDR1 and CDR2 from the germline V gene are SGHRS and YFSETQ. The CDR3 has 14 amino acids. The DNA of the CDR3 is TGCGCCAGCAGCTTGGTTGGGGGGGACTACGAGCAGTACTTC. Its protein product is CASSLVGGDYEQYF.

There are a few counts of this clone. This chain connects TRBV19 to TRBJ2-4, with 8 bases identical to TRBD1. V was pared by 7 bases and J by 4 bases, with 9 bases of the junction left unmatched. Germline values: CDR1 LNHDA, CDR2 SQIVND (reference sequence). This CDR3 contains 15 residues. CDR3 in amino acids: CASTTLRDRKNIQYF. The CDR3 DNA sequence: TGTGCCAGTACCACCCTCCGGGACAGGAAAAACATTCAGTACTTC.

This sequence joins TRBV5-6 and TRBJ1-2; D might be TRBD1 (6 bases). This CDR3 has 14 residues. The germline V gene encodes CDR1 SGHDT and CDR2 YYEEEE. Trimming took off 2 bases at V and 4 bases at J, with 12 bases between the two ends. DNA for the CDR3: TGTGCCAGCAGCTTTACCGGGACAAGCTATGGCTACACCTTC. It specifies CASSFTGTSYGYTF.

The chain carries TRBV19 and TRBJ1-1; possible D gene TRBD1, 6 bases. CDR3 length: 11 amino acids. The ends were cut back, 7 bases at V and 5 bases at J, with 8 bases in the middle. Germline CDR1 is LNHDA and CDR2 is SQIVND (reference sequence). For the CDR3, the DNA is TGTGCCAGTACTACAGGGACTGAAGCTTTCTTT. It translates to CASTTGTEAFF.

This chain links TRBV27 with TRBJ2-1; D is undetermined. Trimming pared 2 bases from V and 7 bases from J, leaving 12 bases between. CDR3 length: 14 amino acids. Germline V gene data show CDR1 as MNHEY and CDR2 as SMNVEV (reference sequence). In nucleotides, the CDR3 is TGTGCCAGCAGTTTAAATAACCCGCGAAATGAGCAGTTCTTC. Protein: CASSLNNPRNEQFF.

The chain has TRBV6-6 and TRBJ1-5; D is unclear. The V and J ends lost 8 bases and 6 bases respectively, with 11 bases between them. This CDR3 has 12 amino acids. Germline values: CDR1 MNHNY, CDR2 SVGAGI (reference sequence). The CDR3 sequence: CASREGFQPQHF. The DNA of the CDR3 is TGTGCCAGCCGAGAGGGATTTCAGCCCCAGCATTTT.

V gene TRBV10-1 combines with J gene TRBJ1-1; 8 bases are a match to TRBD1. The J segment lost 7 bases and the V segment lost 6 bases, leaving 4 bases of the junction unmatched. Germline CDR1 reads WNHNN; CDR2 reads SYGVQD (reference sequence). This CDR3 has 12 residues. This CDR3 is CASRAGTGEAFF. The CDR3 DNA follows: TGCGCCAGCAGAGCCGGGACAGGTGAAGCTTTCTTT.

The rearrangement uses TRBV30 and TRBJ2-7; no reliable D call. CDR1 GTSNPN and CDR2 SVGIG come from the germline V gene (reference sequence). This CDR3 has 11 amino acids. The germline V and J ends were trimmed by 5 bases and 5 bases, with 10 bases remaining between them. The CDR3 nucleotides read TGTGCCTGGTCCTTCCGGGACGAGCAGTACTTC. This translates into CAWSFRDEQYF.

This clone was counted between two and nine times. The chain joins TRBV7-9 to TRBJ1-4; D is uncertain. The CDR3 has 16 amino acids. The V end was cut by 6 bases, the J end by 8 bases, with 22 bases between. In germline, CDR1 is SEHNR, CDR2 FQNEAQ (reference sequence). The CDR3 region is CASSATGPPSREKLFF. The CDR3 DNA reads as TGTGCCAGCAGTGCAACTGGGCCCCCATCCCGGGAAAAACTGTTTTTT.

This clone came up once. The chain carries TRBV5-4 and TRBJ1-2; 10 bases line up with TRBD1. Looked up from germline, CDR1 is SGHNT and CDR2 is YYREEE (reference sequence). V gave up 4 bases and J gave up 8 bases; unmatched junction bases: 8. The CDR3 runs 14 residues. The CDR3 protein is CASSPDRGGAGYTF. The DNA for the CDR3 is TGTGCCAGCAGCCCGGACAGGGGGGGAGCCGGCTACACCTTC.

V is TRBV5-4 and J is TRBJ2-1; 8 nucleotides match TRBD2. The CDR3 loop spans 16 amino acids. The ends lost 0 bases at V and 3 bases at J; junction bases unmatched: 5. Germline V gene data show CDR1 as SGHNT and CDR2 as YYREEE (reference sequence). The CDR3 DNA reads as TGTGCCAGCAGCTTGGAAGGGGCGGGGGGCTACAATGAGCAGTTCTTC. The encoded protein is CASSLEGAGGYNEQFF.

This clone has just a few counts. V usage is TRBV6-6 and J usage is TRBJ2-4; 7 bases line up with TRBD1. Germline V gene data show CDR1 as MNHNY and CDR2 as SVGAGI (reference sequence). The CDR3 contains 14 residues. The ends lost 0 bases at V and 9 bases at J; junction bases unmatched: 5. CDR3 sequence reads: CASSYSTSGGIQYF. For the CDR3, the DNA is TGTGCCAGCAGTTACTCGACGTCAGGGGGCATTCAGTACTTC.

The chain employs TRBV4-3 and TRBJ1-1, with 7 bases identical to TRBD1. Germline V gives CDR1 LGHNA, CDR2 YSLEER. The V gene end was trimmed by 0 bases and the J gene end by 1 base; junction bases not matched to a gene: 5. The length of the CDR3 is 16 residues. For the CDR3, the DNA is TGCGCCAGCAGCCAAGATGTCGGGACAGAGAACACTGAAGCTTTCTTT. It translates to CASSQDVGTENTEAFF.

This sequence joins TRBV4-1 and TRBJ1-2; a weak D match, TRBD1 (5 bases). In germline, CDR1 is MGHRA, CDR2 YSYEKL. V was cut by 2 bases and J by 0 bases, with 13 bases left in between. The CDR3 consists of 16 residues. The DNA of the CDR3 is TGCGCCAGCAGCCAACGATTAGGGGAACCTAACTATGGCTACACCTTC. Its translation is CASSQRLGEPNYGYTF.